One and the same sample provided the 16 T cell receptor beta chains below, sequenced in a study of cytomegalovirus exposure and HLA in healthy donors. It was with 60 Vbeta and 13 Jbeta primers that the PCR ran. Sequenced by immunoSEQ multiplex PCR; TCRdb stores in-frame clones only, minus some. The sample has under 130,000 clones; about 70% are singletons. Sequencing was carried out using PBMCs. Receptors were obtained from a man aged 25-45 years in good health and CMV-seronegative.

The rearrangement links TRBV11-3 to TRBJ2-1, with D tentatively TRBD2 (5 bases). The CDR3 contains 13 residues. Per germline, CDR1 SGHNT and CDR2 YENEEA. V was trimmed by 1 base and J by 7 bases, leaving 8 bases between them. The CDR3 loop is CASSLGRTNEQFF. In DNA, the CDR3 is TGTGCCAGCAGCTTAGGGAGGACGAATGAGCAGTTCTTC.

The chain joins TRBV4-2 to TRBJ2-5, with D perhaps matching TRBD2 (5 bases). The CDR3 consists of 15 residues. Between the trimmed V and J ends, which lost 2 bases and 5 bases, there was a span of 15 bases. Germline-derived CDR1 and CDR2 are LGHNA and YNFKEQ. Here the CDR3 reads CASSQHSVWEETQYF. For the CDR3, the DNA is TGTGCCAGCAGCCAACATTCGGTGTGGGAGGAGACCCAGTACTTC.

In this sample, this clone turned up a few times. The chain recombines TRBV12-5 with TRBJ2-1; 8 bases are a match to TRBD2. Germline V CDR1 and CDR2: LGHNT, FRNRAP. Trimming cost V 7 bases and J 5 bases; bases outside gene matches: 10. The CDR3 has 15 amino acids. This chain's CDR3 is CASARGSGNHNEQFF. The CDR3 DNA reads as TGTGCTAGTGCCAGGGGTAGCGGGAATCACAATGAGCAGTTCTTC.

The V call is TRBV7-3, the J call TRBJ2-5; TRBD2 matches 15 bases. CDR3 size: 17 residues. CDR1 is SGHTA and CDR2 is FQGTGA in the germline V gene. J lost 3 bases, V lost 2 bases, and 4 bases had no gene match. CDR3 in amino acids: CASSLSGTSGGKETQYF. The CDR3 DNA sequence: TGTGCCAGCAGCTTATCGGGGACTAGCGGGGGGAAAGAGACCCAGTACTTC.

This clone was seen only once. The V gene is TRBV27, the J gene TRBJ2-1, with 8 positions matching TRBD1. This CDR3 has 16 amino acids. Per the germline V gene, CDR1 is MNHEY and CDR2 is SMNVEV (reference sequence). V trimming: 4 bases; J trimming: 9 bases; junction bases outside the gene matches: 14. CDR3 DNA sequence: TGTGCCAGCAGTTCCCAGGGGGCTAGGGGGCTAACTGAGCAGTTCTTC. This translates into CASSSQGARGLTEQFF.

The chain has TRBV19 and TRBJ2-1; 16 nucleotides align to TRBD2. The V gene's germline CDR1 is LNHDA and CDR2 SQIVND (reference sequence). J lost 4 bases, V lost 5 bases, and 8 bases had no gene match. The CDR3 consists of 18 residues. DNA of the CDR3: TGTGCCAGTAGTCCCGGGACTAGCGGGAGGGCCGGGTACAATGAGCAGTTCTTC. Encoded protein: CASSPGTSGRAGYNEQFF.

The V and J genes are TRBV10-3 and TRBJ2-1; the match to TRBD1 covers 9 bases. The CDR3 loop spans 16 amino acids. V dropped 1 base and J dropped 3; count of bases not matched to a gene: 4. Germline assignment: CDR1 ENHRY and CDR2 SYGVKD. CDR3 region: CAISEWGTGFYNEQFF. DNA for the CDR3: TGTGCCATCAGTGAGTGGGGGACAGGGTTCTACAATGAGCAGTTCTTC.

The V gene is TRBV7-9, the J gene TRBJ2-7, with a tentative D call TRBD1 (5 bases). V shed 0 bases and J shed 0 bases, with 9 bases lying between them. CDR1 and CDR2 from the germline V gene are SEHNR and FQNEAQ (reference sequence). This CDR3 contains 15 residues. This CDR3 is CASSLAGHPSYEQYF. The CDR3 DNA is TGTGCCAGCAGCTTAGCGGGGCACCCCTCCTACGAGCAGTACTTC.

The chain couples TRBV2 to TRBJ2-3, with 7 bases aligning to TRBD2. This CDR3 region has 15 residues. With V trimmed by 4 bases and J by 0 bases, 4 bases remained unmatched. CDR1 SNHLY and CDR2 FYNNEI come from the germline V gene. CDR3 loop: CASSGEGSSTDTQYF. The CDR3 bases are TGTGCCAGCAGTGGGGAGGGCTCTAGCACAGATACGCAGTATTTT.

The chain has TRBV9 and TRBJ2-2; TRBD2 agrees at 8 bases. The CDR3 is made up of 15 amino acids. Germline V gives CDR1 SGDLS, CDR2 YYNGEE. J lost 6 bases, V lost 4 bases, and 8 bases had no gene match. CDR3 nucleotides: TGTGCCAGCAGCCCAGCGGGAGCGGTCCCCGGGGAGCTGTTTTTT. It codes for CASSPAGAVPGELFF.

This chain joins TRBV7-2 and TRBJ2-2; 11 bases align to TRBD2. With 5 bases clipped from V and 8 bases from J, the junction kept 4 bases outside the gene matches. The CDR3 loop spans 14 amino acids. Germline V gives CDR1 SGHTA, CDR2 FQGNSA. CDR3 in DNA: TGTGCCAGCAGCCAAACTAGCGGGAGTGGGGAGCTGTTTTTT. Its translation is CASSQTSGSGELFF.

This chain uses TRBV9 with TRBJ2-1, with D unresolved. The CDR3 runs 13 residues. The V and J ends lost 2 bases and 4 bases respectively, with 7 bases between them. CDR1 and CDR2 (germline): SGDLS, YYNGEE. DNA for the CDR3: TGTGCCAGCAGCGTTAATCTGTACAATGAGCAGTTCTTC. It codes for CASSVNLYNEQFF.

The gene calls are TRBV5-1 and TRBJ1-3; 7 positions agree with TRBD1. This CDR3 spans 15 amino acids. Per germline, CDR1 SGHRS and CDR2 YFSETQ. The J segment lost 0 bases and the V segment lost 5 bases, leaving 5 bases of the junction unmatched. The DNA of the CDR3 is TGCGCCAGCAGACTTGACAGGGCCTCTGGAAACACCATATATTTT. It is translated as CASRLDRASGNTIYF.

The chain recombines TRBV5-1 with TRBJ1-2; 9 bases line up with TRBD1. V gave up 5 bases and J gave up 5 bases; unmatched junction bases: 10. CDR1 SGHRS and CDR2 YFSETQ come from the germline V gene. The CDR3 is made up of 15 amino acids. CDR3 bases: TGCGCCAGCAGTAAATCGGACAGGGGAGGATATGGCTACACCTTC. This codes for CASSKSDRGGYGYTF.

CDR3 protein: CASSLGEGWGRKGGYTF. CDR3 DNA: TGTGCCAGCAGTTTAGGTGAGGGCTGGGGGCGCAAAGGAGGCTACACCTTC. The chain carries TRBV27 and TRBJ1-2; D is possibly TRBD1 (6 bases). The CDR3 loop spans 17 amino acids. Germline V gives CDR1 MNHEY, CDR2 SMNVEV (reference sequence). V gave up 2 bases and J gave up 8 bases, with 24 bases separating them.

The chain has TRBV30 and TRBJ2-2; D is possibly TRBD1 (6 bases). Germline-derived CDR1 and CDR2 are GTSNPN and SVGIG (reference sequence). Between the trimmed V and J ends, which lost 4 bases and 0 bases, there was a span of 9 bases. There are 14 residues in the CDR3. CDR3 bases: TGTGCCTGGAAGGGGGACCCGAACACCGGGGAGCTGTTTTTT. This translates into CAWKGDPNTGELFF.